The present TCR beta chain was sequenced within a study of metastatic and nonmetastatic thyroid tumors. At the level of the study: Peripheral blood and tumor or nodule samples from malignant and benign thyroid patients were compared.

This clone was recorded only once. What it recognizes is unknown. The study, taken as a whole, reports: For both blood and tumor, malignant thyroid tumors reportedly showed significantly higher TCR beta diversity than benign nodules did.

Germline CDR1 MDHEN, CDR2 SYDVKM. The CDR3 runs 18 residues. With 1 base clipped from V and 4 bases from J, the junction kept 13 bases outside the gene matches. TCRdb reprocessed the PCR reads using MiXCR. The table records more than 90,000 clones, approximately 11% of them present only once. Each patient went into thyroid surgery without having received any treatment. Sample: blood. This TCR derives from a female donor with papillary thyroid cancer or a benign thyroid nodule (not recorded which). Some clones in this sample may be carry-over from other donors' samples. The chain is built from TRBV28 and TRBJ2-7, with 10 bases matching TRBD2. The CDR3 DNA reads as TGTGCCAGCAGTTTATCGTTCCTTCTAGCGGGAGTGTGGTACGAGCAGTACTTC. Amino acid sequence: CASSLSFLLAGVWYEQYF.